Each of the 9 T cell receptor beta chains below was sequenced from the same sample in a study of blood T cell repertoires in COVID-19. TCRdb keeps only in-frame clones here, not all; method: immunoSEQ multiplex PCR. The sample carries about 250,000 clones, over 65% recorded once. Sequenced material: peripheral blood. All receptors derive from a woman aged 80 or over with acute or convalescent COVID-19.

The J gene is TRBJ2-4, the V gene TRBV5-4, with 8 bases matching TRBD1. Trimming removed 4 bases from V and 0 bases from J; junction bases left unmatched: 6. Looked up from germline, CDR1 is SGHNT and CDR2 is YYREEE (reference sequence). CDR3 size: 16 residues. CDR3 region: CASSPTGGLAKNIQYF. CDR3 nucleotides: TGTGCCAGCAGCCCAACAGGGGGGTTAGCCAAAAACATTCAGTACTTC.

V is TRBV6-2 or TRBV6-3 and J is TRBJ1-5, with D possibly matching TRBD1 (5 bases). The CDR3 extends over 15 amino acids. Germline values: CDR1 MNHEY, CDR2 SVGEGT. V gave up 5 bases and J gave up 0 bases, with 11 bases separating them. Written as DNA, the CDR3 is TGTGCCAGCAGTCGCGGGGCCCATAGCAATCAGCCCCAGCATTTT. The encoded protein is CASSRGAHSNQPQHF.

This clone was seen only a few times. V and J are TRBV11-2 and TRBJ1-3; D is unresolved. Trimming removed 2 bases at V and 0 bases at J, with 14 bases between. CDR3 length: 17 amino acids. Germline lookup yields CDR1 SGHAT and CDR2 FQNNGV. CDR3 protein: CASSLLGRTFSGNTIYF. For the CDR3, the DNA is TGTGCCAGCAGCTTATTGGGCAGGACTTTCTCTGGAAACACCATATATTTT.

The chain uses TRBV5-1 and TRBJ2-6; TRBD1 might be the D (6 bases). Trimming took 1 base from V and 0 from J, leaving 14 bases between them. This CDR3 spans 18 amino acids. Germline-derived CDR1 and CDR2 are SGHRS and YFSETQ. CDR3 amino acids: CASSLQGTSLSGANVLTF. The DNA for the CDR3 is TGCGCCAGCAGCTTGCAAGGGACATCGCTCTCTGGGGCCAACGTCCTGACTTTC.

The chain uses TRBV2 and TRBJ1-2, with D uncertain. The CDR3 is 14 amino acids. Trimming took 2 bases from V and 1 from J, leaving 8 bases between them. Germline-derived CDR1 and CDR2 are SNHLY and FYNNEI. DNA of the CDR3: TGTGCCAGCAGTGAATTGGTACTTAACTATGGCTACACCTTC. Amino acids: CASSELVLNYGYTF.

The CDR3 bases are TGCGCCAGCAGCCAACCTCGACAGAAAGGAAACACCATATATTTT. Translation: CASSQPRQKGNTIYF. The V and J genes are TRBV4-1 and TRBJ1-3; D is possibly TRBD1 (5 bases). CDR1 and CDR2 from the germline V gene are MGHRA and YSYEKL. This CDR3 has 15 amino acids. Trimming pared 2 bases from V and 4 bases from J, leaving 12 bases between.

The V gene is TRBV6-1, the J gene TRBJ2-3; 8 bases line up with TRBD1. Germline CDR1 and CDR2: MNHNS and SASEGT. The V and J ends lost 4 bases and 4 bases, in that order; junction bases with no gene match: 13. The CDR3 has 17 residues. The CDR3 DNA follows: TGTGCCAGCAGTGCCCCCGGGACAGGAAGGTTCGCAGATACGCAGTATTTT. Translating gives CASSAPGTGRFADTQYF.

V and J are TRBV13 and TRBJ2-4; D ambiguous. Germline-derived CDR1 and CDR2 are PRHDT and FYEKMQ (reference sequence). V was clipped by 3 bases and J by 1 base, with 13 bases between them. CDR3 length: 16 residues. As DNA, the CDR3 is TGTGCCAGCAGCTTGTTTGGAGTTTCGGCCAAAAACATTCAGTACTTC. Protein: CASSLFGVSAKNIQYF.

Remarks on this clone: One end of the junction varies from germline; a read error may be responsible. The chain combines TRBV9 with TRBJ2-2; 9 positions agree with TRBD2. This CDR3 is built from 14 residues. CDR1 and CDR2 from the germline V gene are SGDLS and YYNGEE. The CDR3 DNA reads TGCGCCCGCGGGGGGGGCCCGAACACCGGGGAGCTGTTTTTT. It yields the protein CARGGGPNTGELFF.